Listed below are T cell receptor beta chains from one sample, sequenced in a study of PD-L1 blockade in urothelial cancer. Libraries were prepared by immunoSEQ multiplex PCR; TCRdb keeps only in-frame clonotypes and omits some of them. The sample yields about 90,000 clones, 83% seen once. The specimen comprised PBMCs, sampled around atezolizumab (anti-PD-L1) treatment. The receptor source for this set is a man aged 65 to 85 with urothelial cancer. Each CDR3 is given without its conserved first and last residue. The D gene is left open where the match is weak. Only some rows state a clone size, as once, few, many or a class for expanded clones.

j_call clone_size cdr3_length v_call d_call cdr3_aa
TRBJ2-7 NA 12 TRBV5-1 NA ASSLDRANNEQY
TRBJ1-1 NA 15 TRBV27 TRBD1 ASSLFSQGQKNTEAF
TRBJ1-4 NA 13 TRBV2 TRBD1 ASTQTGTTNEKLF
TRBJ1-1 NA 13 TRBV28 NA ASSNPGGPYTEAF
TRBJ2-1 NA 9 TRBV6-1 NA ASSAVNEQF
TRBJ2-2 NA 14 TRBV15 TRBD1 ATSRGGGADTGELF
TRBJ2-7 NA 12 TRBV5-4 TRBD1 ASSWGQGAYEQY
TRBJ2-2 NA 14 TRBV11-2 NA ASSLDSGANTGELF
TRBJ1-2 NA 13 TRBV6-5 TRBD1 ASTHLGTGGYGYT
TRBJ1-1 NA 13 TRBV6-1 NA ANGRGGLLNTEAF
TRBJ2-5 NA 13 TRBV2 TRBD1 ASSELGRGWETQY
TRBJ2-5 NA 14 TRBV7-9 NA ASSLEAGSEQETQY
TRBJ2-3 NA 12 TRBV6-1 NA ASSTGLGTDTQY
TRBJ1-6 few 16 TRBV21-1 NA ASSPRWAVISYNSPLH
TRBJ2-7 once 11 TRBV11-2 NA ASSLEVASEQY